This T cell receptor (beta chain) was identified during a study of molecular identifiers for immune sequencing clone quantification. Overall study context: Replicate RNA came from about 19,000 or 110,000 naive CD8 cells and was split five ways, and four parts were sequenced. Study-level points and caveats: Barcode collisions between identical TCR molecules could shrink estimates of highly expanded clone sizes. In naive cells, under 1% of molecules belonged to clones above 20 RNA copies, against over 97% in effector cells.

Using 10%, 30% or 50% RNA, naive CD8 libraries were derived from roughly 20,000 to 1,000,000 sorted cells. MiXCR, run by TCRdb on the PCR reads, gives a single entry per CDR3 protein. The data show about 630,000 distinct CDR3 sequences, roughly 23% seen once. This clonotype turned up a few times. Its antigen is currently unknown. Unmatched junction bases numbered 11, after V lost 6 bases and J lost 5 bases. Germline-derived CDR1 and CDR2 are MNHEY and SMNVEV (reference sequence). The CDR3 contains 15 residues. This clonotype originated in a human donor in good health. Some libraries in this study had Jurkat cell RNA spiked in. The chain uses TRBV27 and TRBJ2-7; 9 nucleotides line up with TRBD1. Sample: naive CD8+ T cells from blood, with Jurkat cell RNA spiked in. Subset given: FACS-sorted CD8+CD4-CCR7+CD45RA+ naive T cells. The CDR3 DNA is TGTGCCAGCAGCCCACTTCGGACAGGGGCGAACGAGCAGTACTTC. Its protein is CASSPLRTGANEQYF.